Following are 9 T cell receptor beta chains from one sample sequenced in a study of cytomegalovirus exposure and HLA in healthy donors (dated by TCRdb to the late 2010s). Preparation of the library involved the immunoSEQ multiplex PCR assay. For the multiplex PCR, a mixture combining 60 forward primers for TCR Vbeta segments and 13 reverse primers for TCR Jbeta segments was used. The immuneACCESS repertoire file appears here via TCRdb, limited to in-frame rearrangements. These files lack a portion of the clones; in checked studies, under half of the deficit traces to unresolved V genes, and the cause of the others is not known. Recorded for this sample are roughly 120,000 clones; roughly 15% of them occurred a single time. Of the sample, 1.5% to 2% falls within the top ten clones. What was sequenced was PBMCs. The receptors were sampled from a woman aged 18-29 years in good health and CMV-seronegative.

This clone was recorded a few times. The V and J genes are TRBV10-3 and TRBJ2-2; TRBD2 matches at 12 bases. Germline V gene sequence: CDR1 ENHRY, CDR2 SYGVKD. After removal of 6 bases from V and 3 bases from J, the junction contained 5 bases not matched to a gene. The length of the CDR3 is 16 residues. The DNA for the CDR3 is TGTGCCATCAGGAGGACTAGCGGGACTCACACCGGGGAGCTGTTTTTT. This encodes CAIRRTSGTHTGELFF.

This clone occurred a few times. J is TRBJ2-7 and V is TRBV30, with TRBD2 matching 10 bases. This CDR3 spans 14 amino acids. Trimming took 2 bases from V and 4 from J; bases not matched to a gene: 5. Germline V gene sequence: CDR1 GTSNPN, CDR2 SVGIG (reference sequence). Here the CDR3 reads CAWSWGSGGYEQYF. The CDR3, as DNA: TGTGCCTGGAGTTGGGGTAGCGGGGGGTACGAGCAGTACTTC.

A few counts support this clone. The chain has TRBV27 and TRBJ2-6; D not resolved. The CDR3 length is 14 residues. V lost 6 bases, J lost 0 bases, and 6 bases lay in between. CDR1 and CDR2 (germline): MNHEY, SMNVEV (reference sequence). The CDR3 loop reads CASSQSSGANVLTF. As DNA, the CDR3 is TGTGCCAGCAGCCAGTCCTCTGGGGCCAACGTCCTGACTTTC. The variable domain in full, with the rest retrieved from reference TRBV27 and TRBJ2-6, is EAQVTQNPRYLITVTGKKLTVTCSQNMNHEYMSWYRQDPGLGLRQIYYSMNVEVTDKGDVPEGYKVSRKEKRNFPLILESPSPNQTSLYFCASSQSSGANVLTFGAGSRLTVL.

This clone has more than one count but fewer than ten. The chain couples TRBV4-1 to TRBJ1-2; D not resolved. CDR1 and CDR2 from the germline V gene are MGHRA and YSYEKL. V was pared by 4 bases and J by 2 bases, with 8 bases between. This CDR3 spans 13 amino acids. DNA for the CDR3: TGCGCCAGCAGCCCAGGCGGGAACTATGGCTACACCTTC. Its translation: CASSPGGNYGYTF.

The chain carries TRBV6-5 and TRBJ1-2; D unclear. The CDR3 runs to 13 residues. V was trimmed by 5 bases and J by 2 bases, leaving 9 bases between them. The germline CDR1 and CDR2 sequences are MNHEY and SVGAGI. CDR3 nucleotides: TGTGCCAGCAGTGGGAGACGGAACTATGGCTACACCTTC. Its translation: CASSGRRNYGYTF.

This chain links TRBV7-9 with TRBJ2-7, with 7 bases matching TRBD2. Germline values: CDR1 SEHNR, CDR2 FQNEAQ (reference sequence). CDR3 length: 15 amino acids. Trimming cost V 4 bases and J 2 bases; bases outside gene matches: 8. CDR3 DNA sequence: TGTGCCAGCAGCTCAAACGGGGAGGGCGCCTACGAGCAGTACTTC. This gives the protein CASSSNGEGAYEQYF.

This clone occurred a few times. The chain is built from TRBV6-1 and TRBJ1-5, with a tentative D call TRBD1 (5 bases). V was trimmed by 3 bases and J by 3 bases, leaving 15 bases between them. The CDR3 is 16 residues long. CDR1 MNHNS and CDR2 SASEGT come from the germline V gene. CDR3 sequence (DNA): TGTGCCAGCAGTGATGCGGGACTGAGCGACAATCAGCCCCAGCATTTT. Encoded protein: CASSDAGLSDNQPQHF.

The rearrangement joins TRBV2 to TRBJ1-2, with a tentative D call TRBD1 (5 bases). CDR3 length: 14 amino acids. With 7 bases removed from V and 6 bases from J, the gap between germline ends came to 18 bases. The germline V gene encodes CDR1 SNHLY and CDR2 FYNNEI. The CDR3 reads CASTASRGGHGYTF. The CDR3 coding sequence is TGTGCCAGCACTGCATCTCGGGGGGGTCATGGCTACACCTTC.

This clone was counted only a few times. V usage is TRBV15 and J usage is TRBJ1-5; TRBD1 matches 8 bases. The ends lost 4 bases at V and 5 bases at J; junction bases unmatched: 13. The germline gives CDR1 LNHNV, CDR2 YYDKDF (reference sequence). The CDR3 is 17 amino acids. The DNA of the CDR3 is TGTGCCACCAGCAAGGTGGGACAGGCCCAAATCTATCAGCCCCAGCATTTT. Protein sequence: CATSKVGQAQIYQPQHF.